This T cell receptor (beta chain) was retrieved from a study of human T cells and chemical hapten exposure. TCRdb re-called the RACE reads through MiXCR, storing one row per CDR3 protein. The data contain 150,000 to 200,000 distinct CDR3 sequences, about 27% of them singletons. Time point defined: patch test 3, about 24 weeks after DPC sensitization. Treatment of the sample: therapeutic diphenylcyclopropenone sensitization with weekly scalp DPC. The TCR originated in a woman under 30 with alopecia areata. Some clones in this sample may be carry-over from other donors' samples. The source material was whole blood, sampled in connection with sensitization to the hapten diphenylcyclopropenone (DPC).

The CDR3, as DNA: TGCGCCAGCAGCCGAATTCCAGGGCCCGGGGAGCTGTTTTTT. The encoded protein is CASSRIPGPGELFF. V gene TRBV4-1 combines with J gene TRBJ2-2, with a weak D call TRBD1 (5 bases). The CDR3 length is 14 residues. The V and J ends lost 4 bases and 6 bases respectively, with 12 bases between them. CDR1 MGHRA and CDR2 YSYEKL come from the germline V gene.